Here is one TCR beta chain with its context. The data are from a study of OX40 agonist ivuxolimab in advanced cancers. Study overall: Mean age roughly 65 years, range about 23 to 80; approximately 83% male.

Assay used: immunoSEQ multiplex PCR; TCRdb lists only in-frame clones, some missing. The repertoire has some 90,000 clones, more than 75% of them found once; the top ten carry about 0.33%. The junction had 9 bases not matched to a gene; V was cut back by 6 bases and J by 7 bases. The CDR3 consists of 15 residues. Germline V gene sequence: CDR1 MRHNA, CDR2 SNTAGT. The sequence was collected from an adult with an advanced solid tumor such as melanoma, head and neck, liver or kidney cancer. Sequenced material: CD4+ or CD8+ T cells sorted from blood, taken in a trial of the OX40 agonist ivuxolimab. The chain joins TRBV6-4 to TRBJ1-6; the match to TRBD1 covers 7 bases. DNA of the CDR3: TGTGCCAGCAGCGATAGACAGGGATGGAATTCACCCCTCCACTTT. Protein product: CASSDRQGWNSPLHF.